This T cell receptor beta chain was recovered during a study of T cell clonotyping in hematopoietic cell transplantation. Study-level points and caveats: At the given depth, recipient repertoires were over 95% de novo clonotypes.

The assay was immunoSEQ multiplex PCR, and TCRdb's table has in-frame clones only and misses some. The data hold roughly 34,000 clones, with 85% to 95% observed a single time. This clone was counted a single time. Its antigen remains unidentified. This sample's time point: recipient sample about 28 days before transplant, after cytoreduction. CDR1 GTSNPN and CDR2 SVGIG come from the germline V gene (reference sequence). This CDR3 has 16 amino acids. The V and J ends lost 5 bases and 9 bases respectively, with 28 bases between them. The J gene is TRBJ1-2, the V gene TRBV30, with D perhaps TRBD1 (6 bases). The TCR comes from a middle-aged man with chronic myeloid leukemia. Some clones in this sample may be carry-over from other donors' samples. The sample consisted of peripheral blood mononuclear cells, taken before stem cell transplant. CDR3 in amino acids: CAWSRFSRRGAGSYTF. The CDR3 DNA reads TGTGCCTGGTCGAGGTTTAGTCGAAGGGGGGCGGGAAGCTACACCTTC. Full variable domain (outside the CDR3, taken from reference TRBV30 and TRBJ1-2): SQTIHQWPATLVQPVGSPLSLECTVEGTSNPNLYWYRQAAGRGLQLLFYSVGIGQISSEVPQNLSASRPQDRQFILSSKKLLLSDSGFYLCAWSRFSRRGAGSYTFGSGTRLTVV.